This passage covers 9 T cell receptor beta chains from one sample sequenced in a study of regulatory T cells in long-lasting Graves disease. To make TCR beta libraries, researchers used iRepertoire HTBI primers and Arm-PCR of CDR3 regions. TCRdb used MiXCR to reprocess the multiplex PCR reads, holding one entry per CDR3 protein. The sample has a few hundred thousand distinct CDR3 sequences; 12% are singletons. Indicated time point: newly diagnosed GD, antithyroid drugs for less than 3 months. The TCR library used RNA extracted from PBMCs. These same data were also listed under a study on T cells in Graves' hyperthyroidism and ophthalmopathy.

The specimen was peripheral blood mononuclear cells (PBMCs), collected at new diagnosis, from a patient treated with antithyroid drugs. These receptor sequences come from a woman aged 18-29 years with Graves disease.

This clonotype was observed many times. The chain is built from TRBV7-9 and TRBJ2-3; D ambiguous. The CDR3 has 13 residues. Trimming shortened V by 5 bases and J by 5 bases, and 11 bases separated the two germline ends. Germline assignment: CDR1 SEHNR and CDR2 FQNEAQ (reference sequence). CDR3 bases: TGTGCCAGCAGCCTTGAGTGGGAAGATACGCAGTATTTT. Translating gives CASSLEWEDTQYF.

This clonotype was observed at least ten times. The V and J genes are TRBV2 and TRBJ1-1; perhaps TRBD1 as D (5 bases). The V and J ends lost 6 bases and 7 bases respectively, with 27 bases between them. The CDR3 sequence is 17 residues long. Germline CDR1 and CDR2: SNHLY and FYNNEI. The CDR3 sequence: CASSFTEGAGRNFEAFF. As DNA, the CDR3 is TGTGCCAGCAGCTTTACCGAAGGGGCTGGACGAAACTTTGAAGCTTTCTTT. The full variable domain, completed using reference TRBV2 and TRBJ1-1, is EPEVTQTPSHQVTQMGQEVILRCVPISNHLYFYWYRQILGQKVEFLVSFYNNEISEKSEIFDDQFSVERPDGSNFTLKIRSTKLEDSAMYFCASSFTEGAGRNFEAFFGQGTRLTVV.

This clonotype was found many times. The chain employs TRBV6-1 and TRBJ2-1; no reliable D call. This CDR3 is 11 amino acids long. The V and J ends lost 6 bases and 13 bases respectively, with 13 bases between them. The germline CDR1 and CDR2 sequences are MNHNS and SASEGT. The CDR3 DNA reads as TGTGCCAGCAGCCTCGTCTTAACCCAGTTCTTC. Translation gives CASSLVLTQFF.

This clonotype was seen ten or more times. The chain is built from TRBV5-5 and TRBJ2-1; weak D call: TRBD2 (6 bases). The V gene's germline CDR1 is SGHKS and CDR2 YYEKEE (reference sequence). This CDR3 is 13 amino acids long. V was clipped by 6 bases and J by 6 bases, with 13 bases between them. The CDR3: CASTLAGSNEQFF. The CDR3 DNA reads TGTGCCAGCACCCTCGCGGGGAGCAATGAGCAGTTCTTC.

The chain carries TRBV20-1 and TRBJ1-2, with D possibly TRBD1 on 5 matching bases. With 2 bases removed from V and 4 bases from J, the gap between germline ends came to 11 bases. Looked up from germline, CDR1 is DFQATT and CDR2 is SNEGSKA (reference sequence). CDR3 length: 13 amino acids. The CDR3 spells CSARTRDSYGYTF. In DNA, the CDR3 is TGCAGTGCTAGAACCCGGGACTCCTATGGCTACACCTTC.

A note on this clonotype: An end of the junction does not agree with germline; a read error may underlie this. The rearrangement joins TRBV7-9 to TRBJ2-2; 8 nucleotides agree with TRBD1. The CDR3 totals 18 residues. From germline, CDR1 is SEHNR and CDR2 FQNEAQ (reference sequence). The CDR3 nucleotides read TGCGCCAGCAGCCAAGGACCAGGGGGCTCTTGGGACACCGGGGAGCTGTTTTTT. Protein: CASSQGPGGSWDTGELFF.

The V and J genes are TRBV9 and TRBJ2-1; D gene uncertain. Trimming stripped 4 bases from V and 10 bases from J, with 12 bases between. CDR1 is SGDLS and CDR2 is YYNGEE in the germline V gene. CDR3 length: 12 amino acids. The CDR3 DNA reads TGTGCCAGCAGCCCCCTAGGGCAGGAGCAGTTCTTC. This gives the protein CASSPLGQEQFF.

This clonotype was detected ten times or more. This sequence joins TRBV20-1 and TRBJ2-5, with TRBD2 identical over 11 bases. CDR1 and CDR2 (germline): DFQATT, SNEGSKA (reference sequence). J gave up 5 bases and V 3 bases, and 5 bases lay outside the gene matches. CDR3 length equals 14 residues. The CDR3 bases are TGCAGTGCTAGCGTAGCGGGGGGGCCGGAGACCCAGTACTTC. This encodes CSASVAGGPETQYF.

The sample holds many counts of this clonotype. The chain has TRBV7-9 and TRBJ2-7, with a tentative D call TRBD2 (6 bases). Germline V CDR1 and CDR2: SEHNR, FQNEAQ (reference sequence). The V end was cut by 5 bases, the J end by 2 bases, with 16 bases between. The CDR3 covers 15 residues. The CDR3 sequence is CASSPLGSGPYEQYF. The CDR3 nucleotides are TGTGCCAGCAGCCCACTTGGTAGCGGCCCCTACGAGCAGTACTTC.